This is a list of T cell receptor beta chains from one sample in a study of OX40 agonist ivuxolimab in advanced cancers. The repertoire was sequenced with immunoSEQ multiplex PCR; TCRdb's copy has only in-frame clones and lacks some. Of 45,000 to 65,000 clones listed, more than 70% are singletons. Sequenced here: CD4+ or CD8+ T cells sorted from blood, sampled in a trial of the OX40 agonist ivuxolimab. These receptors were collected from an adult with an advanced solid tumor such as melanoma, head and neck, liver or kidney cancer. Both conserved end residues are part of each CDR3. A D gene is named only where the DNA matches it firmly. Not all rows give a size; the values are once, few, many and, for expanded clones, a class.

v_gene,j_gene,abundance,d_gene,len,CDR3nt,CDR3aa
TRBV28,TRBJ1-5,.,.,12,TGTGCCAGCAGGGAGGGGATTCAGCCCCAGCATTTT,CASREGIQPQHF
TRBV2,TRBJ1-5,.,TRBD1,15,TGTGCCAGCAGAGACAGGGGGCAGTCTAGTCAGCCCCAGCATTTT,CASRDRGQSSQPQHF
TRBV27,TRBJ2-1,.,.,13,TGTGCCAGCAGTTTTTTGACAGACAATGAGCAGTTCTTC,CASSFLTDNEQFF
TRBV7-6,TRBJ2-3,.,.,13,TGTGCCAGCAGCCCCGGCGGCACAGATACGCAGTATTTT,CASSPGGTDTQYF
TRBV4-1,TRBJ1-2,.,.,14,TGCGCCAGCAGCCAAGTTGCAGGGATCTATGGCTACACCTTC,CASSQVAGIYGYTF
TRBV6-6,TRBJ2-7,.,.,16,TGTGCCAGCAGTTACTCGAAGGTGGGGGGTGGCTACGAGCAGTACTTC,CASSYSKVGGGYEQYF
TRBV5-4,TRBJ2-3,.,.,13,TGTGCCAGCAGCTGGGTGAGCACAGATACGCAGTATTTT,CASSWVSTDTQYF
TRBV13,TRBJ2-5,.,TRBD2,17,TGTGCCAGCAGCTCTCGAACCGGGACTATCGAACGGGAGACCCAGTACTTC,CASSSRTGTIERETQYF
TRBV28,TRBJ2-1,.,.,15,TGTGCCAGCGGATTCCTGATGGGGGGGCTTAATGAGCAGTTCTTC,CASGFLMGGLNEQFF
TRBV6-4,TRBJ1-1,few,.,14,TGTGCCAGCCGCCCGGGACGGCTAAACACTGAAGCTTTCTTT,CASRPGRLNTEAFF
TRBV19,TRBJ1-4,once,.,15,TGTGCCAGTAGTTCCGCAGGGATCGCGAGGGAAAAACTGTTTTTT,CASSSAGIAREKLFF
TRBV28,TRBJ2-1,.,TRBD1,15,TGTGCCAGCAGTACGGGACAGAGCTCCTACAATGAGCAGTTCTTC,CASSTGQSSYNEQFF
TRBV5-1,TRBJ1-5,.,.,14,TGCGCCAGCAGCTTGGCGGGCAGCAATCAGCCCCAGCATTTT,CASSLAGSNQPQHF
TRBV12-5,TRBJ1-1,.,TRBD1,16,TGTGCTAGTGGTTTGGGACCGGGACAGGGACAAACTGAAGCTTTCTTT,CASGLGPGQGQTEAFF
TRBV30,TRBJ1-4,.,TRBD1,14,TGTGCCTGGAGTCCCCCGGGACAGGGGTTGAAACTGTTTTTT,CAWSPPGQGLKLFF
TRBV7-9,TRBJ2-1,.,TRBD2,16,TGTGCCAGCAGCCGACTAGCGGGGGGCGAGTACAATGAGCAGTTCTTC,CASSRLAGGEYNEQFF
TRBV6-6,TRBJ1-2,.,TRBD1,15,TGTGCCAGCAGGCACCTACAGGGGGCTCACTATGGCTACACCTTC,CASRHLQGAHYGYTF
TRBV6-5,TRBJ1-4,once,.,15,TGTGCCAGCAGGAAAACGGGTGCTCCGAATGAAAAACTGTTTTTT,CASRKTGAPNEKLFF
TRBV14,TRBJ1-1,.,.,14,TGTGCCAGCAGCCAAGTCAGGGGAGAAACTGAAGCTTTCTTT,CASSQVRGETEAFF
TRBV18,TRBJ2-3,.,TRBD1,21,TGTGCCAGCTCACCACCGACGGGCCGGGACAGGGAGACGATTAGCACAGATACGCAGTATTTT,CASSPPTGRDRETISTDTQYF
TRBV19,TRBJ2-1,once,TRBD1,14,TGTGCCAGTAGTAGGAGACAGGGCATCAATGAGCAGTTCTTC,CASSRRQGINEQFF
TRBV7-3,TRBJ1-2,.,.,15,TGTGCCAGCAGCCCCGGGGGGACGACTAACTATGGCTACACCTTC,CASSPGGTTNYGYTF
TRBV11-2,TRBJ2-7,few,.,12,TGTGCCAGCAGCTTAGGGAAAGTCGAGCAGTACTTC,CASSLGKVEQYF
TRBV29-1,TRBJ2-1,.,TRBD2,14,TGCAGCGTTGAAGGGCGGGGGGGCGGAGATGAGCAGTTCTTC,CSVEGRGGGDEQFF
TRBV28,TRBJ1-3,.,.,16,TGTGCCAGCAGTCTCTATGCGACGGGCGATGGAAACACCATATATTTT,CASSLYATGDGNTIYF
TRBV28,TRBJ2-7,.,.,13,TGTGCCTCGCGGGAACCGGGGGTAAACGAGCAGTACTTC,CASREPGVNEQYF
TRBV10-3,TRBJ2-6,.,.,18,TGTGCCATCAGCACAGAGACGCTGTCTCGCTCTGGGGCCAACGTCCTGACTTTC,CAISTETLSRSGANVLTF
TRBV7-8,TRBJ1-1,.,TRBD1,15,TGTGCCAGCAGCTTTTCATTCACAGGGGGCACTGAAGCTTTCTTT,CASSFSFTGGTEAFF
TRBV11-3,TRBJ1-1,.,TRBD1,16,TGTGCCAGCAGAGGAACCATGACAGGGGCGAACACTGAAGCTTTCTTT,CASRGTMTGANTEAFF
TRBV28,TRBJ1-6,.,.,13,TGTGCCAGCACCCCGGACGGGAATTCACCCCTCCACTTT,CASTPDGNSPLHF
TRBV18,TRBJ2-5,.,.,14,TGTGCCAGCTCACCCGGGTTAGCCCAAGAGACCCAGTACTTC,CASSPGLAQETQYF
TRBV7-8,TRBJ2-7,.,TRBD2,17,TGTGCCAGCAGCTTAGCAAGAGCCCGGGGGGGGCCCTACGAGCAGTACTTC,CASSLARARGGPYEQYF
TRBV10-1,TRBJ2-7,.,TRBD2,14,TGCGCCAGCAGTGAGGGGAGGGGACGCCACGAGCAGTACTTC,CASSEGRGRHEQYF
TRBV7-9,TRBJ2-5,.,TRBD2,15,TGTGCCAGCAGCTTAGGTTCGGGGGGTAGAGAGACCCAGTACTTC,CASSLGSGGRETQYF
TRBV6-1,TRBJ1-6,once,TRBD1,15,TGTGCCAGCACCTTTACAGGGGGCGCTTATTCACCCCTCCACTTT,CASTFTGGAYSPLHF
TRBV6-5,TRBJ1-6,.,.,13,TGTGCCAGCAGTTCGCGACAGAATTCACCCCTCCACTTT,CASSSRQNSPLHF
TRBV6-5,TRBJ2-2,.,.,15,TGTGCCAGCAGCACGAGGGGACTCCACACCGGGGAGCTGTTTTTT,CASSTRGLHTGELFF
TRBV19,TRBJ2-1,.,.,12,TGTGCCAGTAGTGGCGACTTGAGTGAGCAGTTCTTC,CASSGDLSEQFF
TRBV9,TRBJ2-7,.,TRBD2,15,TGTGCCAGCAGCGTAGGACTAGCGGAGACCTACGAGCAGTACTTC,CASSVGLAETYEQYF
TRBV10-3,TRBJ1-2,.,TRBD1,15,TGTGCCATCAGTGAGTCTGGACAGGGGTCCGATGGCTACACCTTC,CAISESGQGSDGYTF
TRBV7-9,TRBJ1-1,.,.,12,TGTGCCAGCAGCCCCCTGAACACTGAAGCTTTCTTT,CASSPLNTEAFF
TRBV30,TRBJ1-2,.,.,13,TGTGCCTGGAGTCCCCCAGGGAGGTATGGCTACACCTTC,CAWSPPGRYGYTF
TRBV10-3,TRBJ2-3,.,.,13,TGTGCCATCAGGGGGTTCGGCACAGATACGCAGTATTTT,CAIRGFGTDTQYF
TRBV7-6,TRBJ2-2,.,.,14,TGTGCCAGCAGCTTACAGAGTAACACCGGGGAGCTGTTTTTT,CASSLQSNTGELFF
TRBV7-8,TRBJ1-6,.,.,16,TGTGCCAGCCAGGGACGCTCGTCAGGGTATAATTCACCCCTCCACTTT,CASQGRSSGYNSPLHF
TRBV19,TRBJ1-5,few,.,15,TGTGCCAGTAGTATAGGCATACTGAGCAATCAGCCCCAGCATTTT,CASSIGILSNQPQHF
TRBV9,TRBJ2-7,once,TRBD1,15,TGTGCCAGCAGCGTAGCCGGGACAGGGGACTACGAGCAGTACTTC,CASSVAGTGDYEQYF
TRBV6-1,TRBJ1-5,.,.,12,TGTGCCAGCAAGGCAAGCAATCAGCCCCAGCATTTT,CASKASNQPQHF
TRBV27,TRBJ2-3,.,.,12,TGTGCCAGCAGTTTAACGCGAGATACGCAGTATTTT,CASSLTRDTQYF
TRBV19,TRBJ1-2,.,.,15,TGTGCCAGTTCCCCTAGTTGGGAATATAACTATGGCTACACCTTC,CASSPSWEYNYGYTF
TRBV5-6,TRBJ2-2,.,.,15,TGTGCCAGCAGCGCGGACTACCTGGGCACCGGGGAGCTGTTTTTT,CASSADYLGTGELFF
TRBV18,TRBJ2-7,.,TRBD1,16,TGTGCCAGCTCAGTCCAGGGGGCCGGAAGAGTATACGAGCAGTACTTC,CASSVQGAGRVYEQYF
TRBV5-6,TRBJ2-6,.,.,14,TGTGCCAGCAGCATAGTCTCTGGGGCCAACGTCCTGACTTTC,CASSIVSGANVLTF
TRBV6-5,TRBJ1-2,.,.,13,TGTGCCAGCAAGGCAGTCCTTAACTATGGCTACACCTTC,CASKAVLNYGYTF
TRBV5-6,TRBJ2-1,.,.,15,TGTGCCAGCAGCGTGGGACGTAGCTCCTACAATGAGCAGTTCTTC,CASSVGRSSYNEQFF
TRBV7-3,TRBJ2-3,.,TRBD1,14,TGTGCCAGCAGCGCACAGGGGAGTACAGATACGCAGTATTTT,CASSAQGSTDTQYF
TRBV19,TRBJ2-4,.,TRBD2,19,TGTGCCAGTAGTATTGCCCCTCGGACTAGCGGGGTCGCCAAAAACATTCAGTACTTC,CASSIAPRTSGVAKNIQYF